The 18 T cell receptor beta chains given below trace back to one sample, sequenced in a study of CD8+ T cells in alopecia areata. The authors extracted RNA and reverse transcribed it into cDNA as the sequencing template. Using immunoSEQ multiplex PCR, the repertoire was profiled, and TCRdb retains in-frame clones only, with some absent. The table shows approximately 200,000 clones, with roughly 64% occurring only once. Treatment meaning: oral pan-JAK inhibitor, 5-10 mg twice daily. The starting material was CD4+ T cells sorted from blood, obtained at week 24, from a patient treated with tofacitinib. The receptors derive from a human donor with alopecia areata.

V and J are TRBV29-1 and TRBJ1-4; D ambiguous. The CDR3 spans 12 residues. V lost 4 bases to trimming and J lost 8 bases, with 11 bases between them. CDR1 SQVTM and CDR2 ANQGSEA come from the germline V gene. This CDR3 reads CSVGVTREKLFF. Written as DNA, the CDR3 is TGCAGCGTTGGAGTGACCCGGGAAAAACTGTTTTTT.

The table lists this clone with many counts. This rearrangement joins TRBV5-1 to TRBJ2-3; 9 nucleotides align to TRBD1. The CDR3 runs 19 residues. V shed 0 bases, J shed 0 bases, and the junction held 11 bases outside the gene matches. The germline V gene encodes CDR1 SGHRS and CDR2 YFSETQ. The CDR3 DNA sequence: TGCGCCAGCAGCTTGGATCACAGGGGGCGGTGGTCTAGCACAGATACGCAGTATTTT. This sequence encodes CASSLDHRGRWSSTDTQYF.

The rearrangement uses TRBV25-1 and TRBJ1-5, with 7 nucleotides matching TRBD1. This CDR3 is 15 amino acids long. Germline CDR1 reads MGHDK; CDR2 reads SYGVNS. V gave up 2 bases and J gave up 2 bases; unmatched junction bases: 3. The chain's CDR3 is CASSEGGTGNQPQHF. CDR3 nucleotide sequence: TGTGCCAGCAGTGAAGGGGGGACAGGCAATCAGCCCCAGCATTTT. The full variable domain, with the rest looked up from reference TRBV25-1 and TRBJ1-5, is EADIYQTPRYLVIGTGKKITLECSQTMGHDKMYWYQQDPGMELHLIHYSYGVNSTEKGDLSSESTVSRIRTEHFPLTLESARPSHTSQYLCASSEGGTGNQPQHFGDGTRLSIL.

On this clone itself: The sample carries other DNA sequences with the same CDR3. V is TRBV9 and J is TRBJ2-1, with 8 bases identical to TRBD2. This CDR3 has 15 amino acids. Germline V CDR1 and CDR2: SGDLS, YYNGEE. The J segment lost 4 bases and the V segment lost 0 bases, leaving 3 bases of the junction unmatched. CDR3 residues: CASSVEAGGYNEQFF. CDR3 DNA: TGTGCCAGCAGCGTAGAGGCGGGGGGTTACAATGAGCAGTTCTTC.

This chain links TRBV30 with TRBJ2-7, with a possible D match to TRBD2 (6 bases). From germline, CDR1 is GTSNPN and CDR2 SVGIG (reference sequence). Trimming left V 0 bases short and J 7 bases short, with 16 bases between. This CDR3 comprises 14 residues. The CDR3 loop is CAWSVSLSRGEQYF. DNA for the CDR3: TGTGCCTGGAGTGTTTCTCTTAGTCGGGGGGAGCAGTACTTC.

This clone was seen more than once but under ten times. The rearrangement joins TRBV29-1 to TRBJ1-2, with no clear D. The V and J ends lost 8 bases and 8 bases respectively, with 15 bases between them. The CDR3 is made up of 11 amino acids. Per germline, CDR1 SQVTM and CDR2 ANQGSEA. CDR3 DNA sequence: TGCAGCATACTCGCGGGGATCGGCTACACCTTC. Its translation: CSILAGIGYTF.

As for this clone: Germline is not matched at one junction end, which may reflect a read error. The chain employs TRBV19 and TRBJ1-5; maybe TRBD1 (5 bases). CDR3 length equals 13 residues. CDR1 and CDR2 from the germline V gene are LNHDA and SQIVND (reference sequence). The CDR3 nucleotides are TGTGCCAGTAGTTTAGTGAAAGAGGCCTCAGGGATTTTT. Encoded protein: CASSLVKEASGIF. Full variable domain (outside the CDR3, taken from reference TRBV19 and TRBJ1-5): DGGITQSPKYLFRKEGQNVTLSCEQNLNHDAMYWYRQDPGQGLRLIYYSQIVNDFQKGDIAEGYSVSREKKESFPLTVTSAQKNPTAFYLCASSLVKEASGIFGDGTRLSIL.

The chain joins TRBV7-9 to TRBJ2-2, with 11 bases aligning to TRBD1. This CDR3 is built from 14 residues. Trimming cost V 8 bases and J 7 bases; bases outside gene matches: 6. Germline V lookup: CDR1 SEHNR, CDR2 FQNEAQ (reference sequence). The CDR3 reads CASRTGGEIGELFF. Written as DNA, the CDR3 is TGTGCCAGCCGGACAGGGGGCGAGATCGGGGAGCTGTTTTTT.

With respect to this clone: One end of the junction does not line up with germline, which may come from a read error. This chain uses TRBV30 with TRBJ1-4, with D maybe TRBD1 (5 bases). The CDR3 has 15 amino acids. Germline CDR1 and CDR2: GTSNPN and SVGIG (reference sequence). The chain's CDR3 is CTWAQGRGWEEKLFF. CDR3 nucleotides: TGTACCTGGGCCCAGGGACGTGGATGGGAAGAAAAACTGTTTTTT.

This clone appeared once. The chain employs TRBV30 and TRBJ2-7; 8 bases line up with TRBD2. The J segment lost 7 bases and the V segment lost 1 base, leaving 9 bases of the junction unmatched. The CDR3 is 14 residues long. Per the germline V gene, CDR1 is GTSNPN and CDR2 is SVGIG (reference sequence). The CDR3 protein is CAWSGAERESEQYF. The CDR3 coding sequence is TGTGCCTGGAGTGGAGCAGAGCGGGAGTCGGAGCAGTACTTC.

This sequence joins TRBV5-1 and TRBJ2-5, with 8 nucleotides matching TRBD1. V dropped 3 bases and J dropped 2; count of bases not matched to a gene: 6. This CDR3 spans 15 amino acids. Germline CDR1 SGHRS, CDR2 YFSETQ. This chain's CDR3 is CASSSAGQGQETQYF. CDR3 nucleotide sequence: TGCGCCAGCAGCTCGGCTGGACAGGGTCAAGAGACCCAGTACTTC.

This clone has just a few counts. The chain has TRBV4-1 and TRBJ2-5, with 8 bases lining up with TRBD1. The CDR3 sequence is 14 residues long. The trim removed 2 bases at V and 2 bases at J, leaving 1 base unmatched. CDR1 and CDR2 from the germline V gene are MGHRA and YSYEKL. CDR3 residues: CASSQRDRQETQYF. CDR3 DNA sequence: TGCGCCAGCAGCCAACGGGACAGGCAAGAGACCCAGTACTTC.

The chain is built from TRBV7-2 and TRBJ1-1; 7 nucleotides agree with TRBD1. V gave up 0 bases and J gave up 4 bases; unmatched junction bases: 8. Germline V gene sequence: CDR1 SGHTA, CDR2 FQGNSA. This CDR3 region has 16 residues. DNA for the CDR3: TGTGCCAGCAGCTTAGCAGGGGGCGCTTCGGGCACTGAAGCTTTCTTT. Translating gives CASSLAGGASGTEAFF.

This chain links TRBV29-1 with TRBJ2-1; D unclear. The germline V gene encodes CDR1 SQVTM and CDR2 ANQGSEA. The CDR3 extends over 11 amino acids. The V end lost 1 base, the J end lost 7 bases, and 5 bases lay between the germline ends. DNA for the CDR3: TGCAGCGTTGAAGTAGGAAATGAGCAGTTCTTC. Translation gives CSVEVGNEQFF.

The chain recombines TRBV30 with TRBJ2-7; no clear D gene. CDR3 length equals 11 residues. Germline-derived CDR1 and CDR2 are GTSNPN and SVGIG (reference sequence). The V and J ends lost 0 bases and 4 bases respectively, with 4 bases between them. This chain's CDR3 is CAWSVRYEQYF. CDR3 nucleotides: TGTGCCTGGAGTGTACGGTACGAGCAGTACTTC. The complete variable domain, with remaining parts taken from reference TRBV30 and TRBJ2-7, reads SQTIHQWPATLVQPVGSPLSLECTVEGTSNPNLYWYRQAAGRGLQLLFYSVGIGQISSEVPQNLSASRPQDRQFILSSKKLLLSDSGFYLCAWSVRYEQYFGPGTRLTVT.

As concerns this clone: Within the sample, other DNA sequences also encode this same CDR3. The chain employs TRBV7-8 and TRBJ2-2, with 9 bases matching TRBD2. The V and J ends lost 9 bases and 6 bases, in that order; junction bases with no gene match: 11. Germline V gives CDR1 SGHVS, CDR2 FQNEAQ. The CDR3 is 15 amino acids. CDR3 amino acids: CASITGTSKAGELFF. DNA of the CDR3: TGTGCCAGTATTACCGGGACTAGCAAGGCCGGGGAGCTGTTTTTT.

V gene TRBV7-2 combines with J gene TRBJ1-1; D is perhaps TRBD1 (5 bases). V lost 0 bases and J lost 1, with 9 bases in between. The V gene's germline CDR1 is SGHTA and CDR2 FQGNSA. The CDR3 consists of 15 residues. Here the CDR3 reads CASSLATDTNTEAFF. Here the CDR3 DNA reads TGTGCCAGCAGCTTAGCGACAGATACGAACACTGAAGCTTTCTTT. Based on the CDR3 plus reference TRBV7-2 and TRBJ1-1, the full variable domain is GAGVSQSPSNKVTEKGKDVELRCDPISGHTALYWYRQSLGQGLEFLIYFQGNSAPDKSGLPSDRFSAERTGGSVSTLTIQRTQQEDSAVYLCASSLATDTNTEAFFGQGTRLTVV.

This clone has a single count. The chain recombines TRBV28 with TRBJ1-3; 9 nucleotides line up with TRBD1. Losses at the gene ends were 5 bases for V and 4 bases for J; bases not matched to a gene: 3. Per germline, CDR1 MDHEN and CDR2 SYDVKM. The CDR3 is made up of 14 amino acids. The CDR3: CASSAGTGGNTIYF. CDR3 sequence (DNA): TGTGCCAGCAGTGCCGGGACAGGGGGAAACACCATATATTTT.